The next 20 T cell receptor beta chains were all read from a single sample in a study of T-cell reconstitution after alpha-beta-depleted transplantation in children. Unique molecular identifiers tagged the TCRbeta library. TCRdb used MiXCR to reprocess the PCR reads, holding one entry per CDR3 protein. The sample shows some 350,000 distinct CDR3 sequences, about 9.4% of them seen only once. This specimen was PBMCs from the stem cell graft donor, taken from the stem cell graft. Receptors were obtained from a human donor who donated a stem cell graft to a child with acute lymphoblastic leukemia.

The table lists this clonotype with a few counts. The chain uses TRBV9 and TRBJ2-1; D is perhaps TRBD1 (6 bases). Germline V gene lookup returns CDR1 SGDLS and CDR2 YYNGEE. With 0 bases removed from V and 11 bases from J, the gap between germline ends came to 15 bases. The CDR3 extends over 14 amino acids. The CDR3 is CASSVGGQGPQQFF. CDR3 nucleotides: TGTGCCAGCAGCGTAGGGGGGCAGGGGCCCCAGCAGTTCTTC.

This clonotype was seen ten or more times. The chain joins TRBV4-3 to TRBJ2-7, with 8 bases that match TRBD2. The CDR3 runs to 15 residues. V lost 2 bases, J lost 2 bases, and 5 bases stayed unmatched. Germline CDR1 reads LGHNA; CDR2 reads YSLEER. CDR3 loop: CASSQFSGDTYEQYF. CDR3 nucleotide sequence: TGCGCCAGCAGCCAATTTAGCGGGGACACCTACGAGCAGTACTTC.

This clonotype was counted between two and nine times. The CDR3 nucleotides read TGCGCCAGCAGCGAGGGACAGGGGACACACGAGCAGTACTTC. Translating it yields CASSEGQGTHEQYF. The chain employs TRBV5-1 and TRBJ2-7; TRBD1 agrees at 10 bases. Germline loops: CDR1 SGHRS, CDR2 YFSETQ. The CDR3 has 14 amino acids. With 4 bases clipped from V and 5 bases from J, the junction kept 6 bases outside the gene matches.

V and J are TRBV20-1 and TRBJ1-2; D uncertain. The CDR3 has 13 residues. The V gene lost 0 bases and the J gene lost 6 bases, with 11 bases spanning the gap. Per the germline V gene, CDR1 is DFQATT and CDR2 is SNEGSKA (reference sequence). The DNA for the CDR3 is TGCAGTGCTAGAGATCGATTGTTCGATGGCTACACCTTC. It codes for CSARDRLFDGYTF.

This sequence joins TRBV5-4 and TRBJ1-1; D remains ambiguous. The CDR3 runs 15 residues. V lost 4 bases and J 0 bases, leaving 13 bases between the germline ends. The germline gives CDR1 SGHNT, CDR2 YYREEE (reference sequence). CDR3 in DNA: TGTGCCAGCAGCGTCCGGGCCCTCATGAACACTGAAGCTTTCTTT. It is translated as CASSVRALMNTEAFF. Complete variable domain (other parts from reference TRBV5-4 and TRBJ1-1): ETGVTQSPTHLIKTRGQQVTLRCSSQSGHNTVSWYQQALGQGPQFIFQYYREEENGRGNFPPRFSGLQFPNYSSELNVNALELDDSALYLCASSVRALMNTEAFFGQGTRLTVV.

This clonotype has at least ten counts. The rearrangement links TRBV28 to TRBJ1-1; 8 positions agree with TRBD1. The CDR3 has 14 residues. Germline CDR1 and CDR2: MDHEN and SYDVKM. Trimming removed 6 bases from V and 11 bases from J; junction bases left unmatched: 14. The CDR3, as DNA: TGTGCCAGCAGAAACAATGGGGGGGGACAGGTGGCTTTCTTT. Translated, it gives CASRNNGGGQVAFF.

The chain has TRBV9 and TRBJ2-3; 7 nucleotides align to TRBD2. V lost 4 bases to trimming and J lost 3 bases; unmatched junction nucleotides: 2. The CDR3 length is 13 residues. CDR1 is SGDLS and CDR2 is YYNGEE in the germline V gene. This CDR3 is CASSSAGTDTQYF. CDR3 coding DNA: TGTGCCAGCAGCTCAGCGGGGACAGATACGCAGTATTTT. The full variable domain, rest sourced from reference TRBV9 and TRBJ2-3, is DSGVTQTPKHLITATGQRVTLRCSPRSGDLSVYWYQQSLDQGLQFLIQYYNGEERAKGNILERFSAQQFPDLHSELNLSSLELGDSALYFCASSSAGTDTQYFGPGTRLTVL.

There are many counts of this clonotype. This rearrangement joins TRBV20-1 to TRBJ2-2; no clear D gene. Germline CDR1 reads DFQATT; CDR2 reads SNEGSKA (reference sequence). CDR3 length: 13 amino acids. Trimming pared 7 bases from V and 6 bases from J, leaving 15 bases between. The CDR3 is CSVLGPGAGELFF. CDR3 coding DNA: TGCAGTGTCCTTGGGCCTGGCGCCGGGGAGCTGTTTTTT.

This clonotype has a handful of counts. The gene calls are TRBV20-1 and TRBJ1-2; 10 nucleotides align to TRBD1. V trimming: 5 bases; J trimming: 3 bases; junction bases outside the gene matches: 3. In germline, CDR1 is DFQATT, CDR2 SNEGSKA (reference sequence). The CDR3 is 13 amino acids. DNA for the CDR3: TGCAGTGCTCCGACAGGGGGCCACTATGGCTACACCTTC. Translating it yields CSAPTGGHYGYTF.

V gene TRBV12-3 or TRBV12-4 combines with J gene TRBJ1-5; D remains ambiguous. V lost 1 base and J 0 bases, leaving 7 bases between the germline ends. CDR3 size: 15 residues. The CDR3 here is CASSLGFYSNQPQHF. CDR3 coding DNA: TGTGCCAGCAGTTTAGGGTTTTATAGCAATCAGCCCCAGCATTTT.

Comments on this clonotype: A much larger clone lies a single base off, so this may be a read error. The gene calls are TRBV20-1 and TRBJ2-7; TRBD1 matches at 8 bases. Germline V lookup: CDR1 DFQATT, CDR2 SNEGSKA (reference sequence). The CDR3 has 16 residues. The CDR3 spells CCARTHGQGGSYEQYF. CDR3 DNA: TGCTGTGCTAGAACCCACGGACAGGGAGGTTCCTACGAGCAGTACTTC.

The rearrangement joins TRBV4-1 to TRBJ2-7; 12 nucleotides agree with TRBD2. CDR1 is MGHRA and CDR2 is YSYEKL in the germline V gene. Losses at the gene ends were 1 base for V and 4 bases for J; bases not matched to a gene: 5. CDR3 length: 16 amino acids. CDR3 DNA sequence: TGCGCCAGCAGCCAAGCATCGACTAGCGGGAGTTACGAGCAGTACTTC. Translated, it gives CASSQASTSGSYEQYF.

The chain has TRBV6-2 or TRBV6-3 and TRBJ1-2; D not certain. The CDR3 runs to 13 residues. V shed 0 bases and J shed 2 bases, with 4 bases lying between them. Germline lookup yields CDR1 MNHEY and CDR2 SVGEGT. CDR3 region: CASSYSSNYGYTF. The CDR3 region has the DNA TGTGCCAGCAGTTACTCGTCGAACTATGGCTACACCTTC.

This sequence joins TRBV20-1 and TRBJ2-1, with D hard to call. The CDR3 runs 17 residues. Trimming pared 5 bases from V and 0 bases from J, leaving 20 bases between. Germline lookup yields CDR1 DFQATT and CDR2 SNEGSKA (reference sequence). The CDR3 sequence: CSAVALLRRTSYNEQFF. The DNA of the CDR3 is TGCAGTGCTGTCGCTCTCCTTCGGAGAACCTCCTACAATGAGCAGTTCTTC.

This clonotype was seen many times. This rearrangement joins TRBV12-3 or TRBV12-4 to TRBJ2-6, with no clear D. The V and J ends lost 3 bases and 4 bases respectively, with 7 bases between them. The CDR3 sequence is 14 residues long. The CDR3 is CASSFLGGANVLTF. The CDR3 DNA reads as TGTGCCAGCAGTTTCTTGGGGGGGGCCAACGTCCTGACTTTC.

The chain links TRBV28 to TRBJ2-1; no firm D call. The CDR3 has 12 amino acids. The V and J ends lost 7 bases and 6 bases respectively, with 10 bases between them. The germline CDR1 and CDR2 sequences are MDHEN and SYDVKM. CDR3 DNA: TGTGCCAGCACCGGCTCGATCAATGAGCAGTTCTTC. Amino acid sequence: CASTGSINEQFF.

This clonotype was observed many times. CDR3 residues: CASSLNSAGNTIYF. CDR3 in DNA: TGTGCCAGCAGTTTAAACAGTGCCGGAAACACCATATATTTT. The chain couples TRBV12-3 or TRBV12-4 to TRBJ1-3; D unresolved. The V and J ends lost 2 bases and 4 bases respectively, with 9 bases between them. This CDR3 region has 14 residues.

V gene TRBV20-1 combines with J gene TRBJ2-3; possibly TRBD1 for D (5 bases). Trimming removed 3 bases from V and 1 base from J, with 8 bases in between. Germline assignment: CDR1 DFQATT and CDR2 SNEGSKA (reference sequence). The CDR3 spans 13 residues. The CDR3 nucleotides are TGCAGTGCTAGTCCCAGGGGCACAGATACGCAGTATTTT. Translating it yields CSASPRGTDTQYF.

At least ten counts were recorded for this clonotype. The rearrangement links TRBV5-4 to TRBJ2-2, with 8 bases matching TRBD2. CDR3 size: 16 residues. Germline CDR1 and CDR2: SGHNT and YYREEE (reference sequence). V lost 0 bases to trimming and J lost 3 bases; unmatched junction nucleotides: 4. The CDR3: CASSLGAGGDTGELFF. CDR3 bases: TGTGCCAGCAGCTTGGGGGCGGGAGGAGACACCGGGGAGCTGTTTTTT.

The chain couples TRBV11-1 to TRBJ2-1; 10 nucleotides line up with TRBD2. Germline V gene lookup returns CDR1 SGHAT and CDR2 FQDESV (reference sequence). This CDR3 comprises 19 residues. V dropped 3 bases and J dropped 2; count of bases not matched to a gene: 13. CDR3 sequence (DNA): TGTGCCAGCAGCTTCCTAACCGGGACTAGCGTCGTCCCCTACAATGAGCAGTTCTTC. This gives the protein CASSFLTGTSVVPYNEQFF.